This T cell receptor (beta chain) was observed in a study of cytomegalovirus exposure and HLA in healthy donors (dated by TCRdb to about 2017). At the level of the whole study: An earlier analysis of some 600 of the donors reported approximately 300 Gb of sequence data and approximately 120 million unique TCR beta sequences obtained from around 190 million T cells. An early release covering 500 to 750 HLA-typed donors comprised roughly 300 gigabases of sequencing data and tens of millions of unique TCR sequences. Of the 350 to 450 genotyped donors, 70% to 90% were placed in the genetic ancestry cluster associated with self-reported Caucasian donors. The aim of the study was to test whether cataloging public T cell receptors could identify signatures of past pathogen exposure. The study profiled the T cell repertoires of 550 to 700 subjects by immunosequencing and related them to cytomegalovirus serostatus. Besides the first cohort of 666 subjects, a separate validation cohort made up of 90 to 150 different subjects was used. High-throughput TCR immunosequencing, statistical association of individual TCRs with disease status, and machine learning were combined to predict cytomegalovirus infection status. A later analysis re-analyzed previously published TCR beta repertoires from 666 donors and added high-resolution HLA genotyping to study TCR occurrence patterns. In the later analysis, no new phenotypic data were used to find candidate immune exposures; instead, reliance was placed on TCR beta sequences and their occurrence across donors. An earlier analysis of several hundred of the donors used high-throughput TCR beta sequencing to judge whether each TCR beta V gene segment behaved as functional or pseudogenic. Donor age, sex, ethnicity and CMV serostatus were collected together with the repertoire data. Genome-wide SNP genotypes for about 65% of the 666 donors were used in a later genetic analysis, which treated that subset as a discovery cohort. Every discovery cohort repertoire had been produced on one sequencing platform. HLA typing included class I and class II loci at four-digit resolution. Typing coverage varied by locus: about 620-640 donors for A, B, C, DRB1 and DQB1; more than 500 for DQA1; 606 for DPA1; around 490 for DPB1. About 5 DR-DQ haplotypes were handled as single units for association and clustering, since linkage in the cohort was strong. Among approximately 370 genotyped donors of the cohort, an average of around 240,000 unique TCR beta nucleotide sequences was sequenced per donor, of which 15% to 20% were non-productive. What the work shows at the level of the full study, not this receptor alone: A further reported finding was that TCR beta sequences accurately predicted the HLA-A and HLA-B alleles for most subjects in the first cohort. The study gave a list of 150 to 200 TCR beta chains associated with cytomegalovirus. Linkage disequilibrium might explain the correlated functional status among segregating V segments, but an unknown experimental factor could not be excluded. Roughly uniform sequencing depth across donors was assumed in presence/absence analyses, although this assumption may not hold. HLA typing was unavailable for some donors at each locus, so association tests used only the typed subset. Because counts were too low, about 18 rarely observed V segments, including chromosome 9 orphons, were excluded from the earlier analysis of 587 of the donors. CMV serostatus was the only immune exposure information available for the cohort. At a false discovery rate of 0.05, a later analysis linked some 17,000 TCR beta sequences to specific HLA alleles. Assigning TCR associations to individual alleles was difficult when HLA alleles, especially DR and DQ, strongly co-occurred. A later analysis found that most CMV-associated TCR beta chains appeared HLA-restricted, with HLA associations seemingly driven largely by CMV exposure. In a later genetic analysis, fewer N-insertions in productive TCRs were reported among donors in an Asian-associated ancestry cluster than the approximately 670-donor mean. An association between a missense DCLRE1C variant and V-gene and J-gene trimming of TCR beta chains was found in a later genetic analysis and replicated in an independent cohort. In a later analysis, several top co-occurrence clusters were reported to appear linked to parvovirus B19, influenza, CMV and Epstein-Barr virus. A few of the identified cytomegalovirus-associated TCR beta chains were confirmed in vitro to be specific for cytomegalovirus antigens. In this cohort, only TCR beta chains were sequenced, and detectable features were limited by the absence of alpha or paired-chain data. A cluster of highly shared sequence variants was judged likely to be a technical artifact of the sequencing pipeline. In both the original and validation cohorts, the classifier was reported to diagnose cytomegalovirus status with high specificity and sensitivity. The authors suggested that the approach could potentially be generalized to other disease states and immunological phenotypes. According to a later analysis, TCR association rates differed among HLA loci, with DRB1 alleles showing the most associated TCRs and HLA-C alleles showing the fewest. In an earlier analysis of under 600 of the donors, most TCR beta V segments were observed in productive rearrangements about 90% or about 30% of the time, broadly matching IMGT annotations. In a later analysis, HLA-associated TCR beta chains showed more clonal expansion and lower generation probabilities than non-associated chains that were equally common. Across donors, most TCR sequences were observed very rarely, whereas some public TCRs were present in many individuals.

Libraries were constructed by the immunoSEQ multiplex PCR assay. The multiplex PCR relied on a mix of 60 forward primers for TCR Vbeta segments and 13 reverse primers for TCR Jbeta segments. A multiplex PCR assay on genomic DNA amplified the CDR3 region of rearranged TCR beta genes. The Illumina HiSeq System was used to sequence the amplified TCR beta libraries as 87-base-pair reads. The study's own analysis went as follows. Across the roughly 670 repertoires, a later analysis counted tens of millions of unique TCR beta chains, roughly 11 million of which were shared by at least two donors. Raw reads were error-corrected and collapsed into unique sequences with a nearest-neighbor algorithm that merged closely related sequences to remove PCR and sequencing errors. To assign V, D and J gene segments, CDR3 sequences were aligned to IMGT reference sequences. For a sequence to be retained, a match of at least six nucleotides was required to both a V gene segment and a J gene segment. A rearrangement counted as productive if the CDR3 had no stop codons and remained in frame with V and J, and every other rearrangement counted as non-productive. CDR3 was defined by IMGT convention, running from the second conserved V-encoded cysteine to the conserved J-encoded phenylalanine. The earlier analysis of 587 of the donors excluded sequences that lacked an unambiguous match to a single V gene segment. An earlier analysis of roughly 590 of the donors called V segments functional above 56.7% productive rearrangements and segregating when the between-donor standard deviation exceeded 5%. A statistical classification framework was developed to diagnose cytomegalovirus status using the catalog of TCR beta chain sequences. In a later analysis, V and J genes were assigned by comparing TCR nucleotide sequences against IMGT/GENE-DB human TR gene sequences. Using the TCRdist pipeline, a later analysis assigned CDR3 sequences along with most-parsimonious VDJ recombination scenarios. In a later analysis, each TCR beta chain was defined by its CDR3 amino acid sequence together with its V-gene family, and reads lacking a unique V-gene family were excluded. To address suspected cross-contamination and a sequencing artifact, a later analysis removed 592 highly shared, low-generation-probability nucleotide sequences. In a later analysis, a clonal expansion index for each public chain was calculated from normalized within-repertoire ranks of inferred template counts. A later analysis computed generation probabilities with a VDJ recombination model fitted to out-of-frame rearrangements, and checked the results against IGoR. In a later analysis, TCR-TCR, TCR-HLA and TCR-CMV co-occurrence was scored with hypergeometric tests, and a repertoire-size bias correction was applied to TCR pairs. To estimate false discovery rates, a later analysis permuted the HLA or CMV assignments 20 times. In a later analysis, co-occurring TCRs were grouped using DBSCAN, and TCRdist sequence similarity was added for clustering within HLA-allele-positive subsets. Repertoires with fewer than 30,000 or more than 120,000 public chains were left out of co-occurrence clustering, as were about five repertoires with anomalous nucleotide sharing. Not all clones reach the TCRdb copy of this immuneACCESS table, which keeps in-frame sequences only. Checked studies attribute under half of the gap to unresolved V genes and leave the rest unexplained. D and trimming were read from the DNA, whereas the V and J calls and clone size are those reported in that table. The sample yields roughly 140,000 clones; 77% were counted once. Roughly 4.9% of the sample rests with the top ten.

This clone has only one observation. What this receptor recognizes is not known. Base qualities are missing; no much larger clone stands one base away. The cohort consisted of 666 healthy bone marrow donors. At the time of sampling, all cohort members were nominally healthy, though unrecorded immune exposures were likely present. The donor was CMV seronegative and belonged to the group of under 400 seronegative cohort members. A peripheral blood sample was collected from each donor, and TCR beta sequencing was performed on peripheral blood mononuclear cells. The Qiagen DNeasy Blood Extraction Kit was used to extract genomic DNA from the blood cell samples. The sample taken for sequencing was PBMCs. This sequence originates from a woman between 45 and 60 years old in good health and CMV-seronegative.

The CDR3 in this case is CASSLAGGPSTDTQYF. The DNA is as follows: TGTGCCAGCAGTTTAGCGGGGGGGCCCAGCACAGATACGCAGTATTTT. The sequence is built from TRBV6-5 and TRBJ2-3, and TRBD2 aligns with 11 junction nucleotides. Taken from the germline V gene, the CDR1 and CDR2 loops are MNHEY and SVGAGI. Spanning cysteine to phenylalanine, the CDR3 consists of 16 amino acids. Only the CDR3 DNA is retained, 48 bases long and in frame from the first base. Compared with germline, V lacks 4 bases and J lacks 0 bases; bases without a gene match: 3.